This T cell receptor beta chain was retrieved from a study of T cell repertoires in cytomegalovirus infection. Study at large: Alongside well-studied HLA-B-restricted CMV epitopes, recently identified HLA-C-restricted CMV epitopes were also used. Through public TCR beta signatures, both CMV infection and matching HLA type were indicated. Study-wide results and limits: Dominant in the ex vivo response were TCR beta clonotypes restricted by HLA-C and specific for CMV.

CDR1 DFQATT and CDR2 SNEGSKA come from the germline V gene (reference sequence). This CDR3 is built from 14 residues. V dropped 4 bases and J dropped 0 bases, with 10 bases sitting between them. Each CDR3 protein gets one entry after TCRdb re-called the reads with MiXCR. The profile shows roughly 990,000 distinct CDR3 sequences, roughly a third of them singletons. Points on this clonotype: Its specificity is not known.

This rearrangement joins TRBV20-1 to TRBJ2-1; no firm D call. The sequence came from a human donor in good health (CMV status not recorded). Some clones in this sample may be carry-over from other donors' samples. The sequencing here drew on cultured CD8+ T cells from PBMCs, taken from culture after CMV antigen stimulation. The CDR3 DNA is TGCAGTGCTATGGGGTTTAGCTCCTACAATGAGCAGTTCTTC. This gives the protein CSAMGFSSYNEQFF.